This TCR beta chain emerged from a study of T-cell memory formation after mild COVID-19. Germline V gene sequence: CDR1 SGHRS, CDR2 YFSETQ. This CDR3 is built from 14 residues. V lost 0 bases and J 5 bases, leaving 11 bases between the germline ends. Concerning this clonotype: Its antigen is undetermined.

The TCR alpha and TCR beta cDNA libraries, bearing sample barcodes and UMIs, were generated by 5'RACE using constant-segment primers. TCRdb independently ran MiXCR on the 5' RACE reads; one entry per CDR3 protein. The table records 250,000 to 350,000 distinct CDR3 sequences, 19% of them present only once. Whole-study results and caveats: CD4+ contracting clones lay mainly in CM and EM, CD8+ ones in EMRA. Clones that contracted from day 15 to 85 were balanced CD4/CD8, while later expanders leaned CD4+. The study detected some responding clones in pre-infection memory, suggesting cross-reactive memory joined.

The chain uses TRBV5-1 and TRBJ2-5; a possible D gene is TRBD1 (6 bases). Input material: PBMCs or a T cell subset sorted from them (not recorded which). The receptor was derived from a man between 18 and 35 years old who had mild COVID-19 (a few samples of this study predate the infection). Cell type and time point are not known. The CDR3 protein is CASSLAWGQETQYF. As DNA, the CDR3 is TGCGCCAGCAGCTTGGCGTGGGGGCAGGAGACCCAGTACTTC.